Following are 4 T cell receptor beta chains from one sample sequenced in a study of CD8 T cells in Susac syndrome. Reverse transcription of roughly 0.5 to 1 ug RNA was carried out with random hexamers. TCRdb used MiXCR to reprocess the immunoSEQ multiplex PCR reads, holding one entry per CDR3 protein. The sample records 130,000 or so distinct CDR3 sequences, over 80% being singletons. Sequencing was carried out using CD8+ T cells from PBMCs. These receptors originate from a human donor with multiple sclerosis.

This clonotype came up a few times. The chain employs TRBV27 and TRBJ2-7, with TRBD2 matching over 8 bases. The CDR3 is 13 residues long. Per the germline V gene, CDR1 is MNHEY and CDR2 is SMNVEV (reference sequence). Trimming at V came to 3 bases and at J to 7 bases, leaving 5 bases not matched to a gene. As DNA, the CDR3 is TGTGCCAGCAGTTTCGACCGGGGGGGGGAGCAGTACTTC. Protein: CASSFDRGGEQYF.

DNA of the CDR3: TGTGCCAGCAGCCCGCCGATCCTGGAGTCTCGGACTGAAGCTTTCTTT. This codes for CASSPPILESRTEAFF. This chain uses TRBV7-9 with TRBJ1-1; D remains ambiguous. The V and J ends lost 5 bases and 5 bases respectively, with 21 bases between them. Germline V gene lookup returns CDR1 SEHNR and CDR2 FQNEAQ (reference sequence). CDR3 length equals 16 residues.

The chain combines TRBV12-3 or TRBV12-4 with TRBJ2-6; D uncertain. V was cut by 5 bases and J by 0 bases, with 2 bases left in between. This CDR3 is built from 13 residues. As DNA, the CDR3 is TGTGCCAGCAGTGACTCTGGGGCCAACGTCCTGACTTTC. Residues: CASSDSGANVLTF.

This chain joins TRBV4-1 and TRBJ2-3, with D tentatively TRBD2 (6 bases). Germline V lookup: CDR1 MGHRA, CDR2 YSYEKL. The CDR3 is 15 residues long. V lost 4 bases, J lost 6 bases, and 17 bases lay in between. CDR3 loop: CASSRGDGGLDTQYF. The CDR3 nucleotides read TGCGCCAGCAGCCGAGGGGACGGAGGGCTGGATACGCAGTATTTT.